The 2 T cell receptor beta chains in this list originate from one sample, sequenced in a study of CD8 T cells in ankylosing spondylitis. A single record per CDR3 protein comes from TCRdb applying MiXCR to the 5' RACE reads. The repertoire holds roughly 200,000 distinct CDR3 sequences, with around a quarter as singletons. The sample taken for sequencing was blood, either unsorted or a sorted T cell fraction (not recorded which). All receptors come from a male donor with ankylosing spondylitis or in good health (not recorded which).

This clonotype was seen a few times. The CDR3 loop reads CASSPGTSDRNRGYTF. CDR3 coding DNA: TGCGCCAGCAGTCCTGGGACTTCTGATCGGAATCGAGGCTACACCTTC. This chain connects TRBV5-1 to TRBJ1-2; D might be TRBD1 (5 bases). The germline CDR1 and CDR2 sequences are SGHRS and YFSETQ. The V gene lost 5 bases and the J gene lost 8 bases, with 25 bases spanning the gap. The CDR3 is made up of 16 amino acids.

The V and J genes are TRBV5-6 and TRBJ2-5; no firm D call. The CDR3 length is 16 residues. The germline CDR1 and CDR2 sequences are SGHDT and YYEEEE. V was trimmed by 4 bases and J by 0 bases, leaving 16 bases between them. The CDR3 DNA sequence: TGTGCCAGCAGCGCCTCCTCGAGAGCGTACCAAGAGACCCAGTACTTC. Residues: CASSASSRAYQETQYF.